These 3 T cell receptor beta chains share one sample of origin, sequenced in a study of T cells in women clearing cervical HPV infection. TCRdb's copy holds only in-frame clones and misses some; the assay was immunoSEQ multiplex PCR. The sample totals 15,000 to 20,000 clones. Sequencing input: blood buffy coat. The source of these receptors is a woman between 18 and 70 years old with a cervical HPV16 infection that either progressed to CIN3+ or cleared (not recorded which).

Of note for this clone: Sequence at one end of the junction differs from germline and may be a read error. The observed sequence ends 3 residues before the CDR3 terminus, with the missing tail filled in from the germline J gene. The chain couples TRBV4-2 to TRBJ2-3; 12 bases agree with TRBD2. From germline, CDR1 is LGHNA and CDR2 YNFKEQ. The CDR3 runs 17 residues. The CDR3 bases that were read are TGCGCCAGCAGCCAAGTTGCTAGCGGGAGGGCCACAGATACG. Translation gives CASSQVASGRATDT. The full CDR3 reads CASSQVASGRATDTQYF.

On this clone: Sequencing ends 3 residues short of the CDR3 end; the germline J gene provides the rest. V gene TRBV12-3 or TRBV12-4 combines with J gene TRBJ2-6; TRBD1 aligns across 9 bases. This CDR3 region has 17 residues. V lost 3 bases to trimming and J lost 3 bases; unmatched junction nucleotides: 6. The CDR3 bases that were read are TGTGCCAGCAGTTTGAACAGGGGGCGCGATGGGGCCAACGTC. Protein sequence: CASSLNRGRDGANV. The whole CDR3 region reads CASSLNRGRDGANVLTF.

Worth noting for this clone: The read ends 3 residues shy of where the CDR3 ends; the end is completed using the germline J gene. The chain joins TRBV6-1 to TRBJ1-2, with D possibly being TRBD1 (5 bases). This CDR3 is 14 amino acids long. Germline CDR1 MNHNS, CDR2 SASEGT. Trimming pared 2 bases from V and 5 bases from J, leaving 12 bases between. Here the CDR3 reads CASSEQRQTYGYTF. CDR3 DNA, as far as it was read: TGTGCCAGCAGTGAACAAAGACAGACTTATGGC.